This TCR beta chain was recorded in a study of blood T cells in healthy people across ages. Findings of the study overall: TCR beta diversity, measured per million T cells, fell in a roughly linear way with age.

In regard to this clonotype: The antigen is undetermined.

The V and J ends lost 7 bases and 0 bases respectively, with 13 bases between them. CDR3 length: 14 amino acids. Germline CDR1 reads SNHLY; CDR2 reads FYNNEI. Combining a sample-barcoded 5' primer with a J-beta primer mix, a second PCR ran for about 7 to 11 cycles. MiXCR, applied by TCRdb to the 5' RACE reads, yields one record per CDR3 protein. Here the sample spans hundreds of thousands of distinct CDR3 sequences, more than 50% being singletons. Peripheral blood, about 10 milliliters per donor, was collected. The chain carries TRBV2 and TRBJ2-7; no firm D call. What was sequenced was blood. The sequence was obtained from a man aged 35 to 55 in good health. This CDR3 reads CASTSVRYSYEQYF. The CDR3 DNA is TGTGCCAGCACATCGGTCAGGTACTCCTACGAGCAGTACTTC.